This entry concerns a single T cell receptor (beta chain). It has no known antigen specificity. No clone much larger than this one lies a single base away; base qualities are absent. The data originate from a study of blood T cell repertoires in COVID-19 (dated by TCRdb to the early 2020s). At the level of the whole study: Samples from collaborators originated in the United States, Italy and Spain and spanned both the acute and convalescent phases of COVID-19. The material from the prospective study consisted of cDNA or gDNA derived from T cells, B-cell-depleted T cells, or PBMCs. The repertoires were made available in a free public database intended to serve as a resource for research on the immune response to SARS-CoV-2. Nearly every sample came with metadata listing a de-identified subject ID, COVID-19 status, age in years and sex. Subjects who had been exposed to COVID-19, were actively infected with it, or had recovered from it provided the deeply sampled blood TCRbeta repertoires that made up the dataset. The samples were drawn from two sources: the first 160 participants of the ongoing ImmuneRACE study, and fewer than 1,500 subjects contributed by 6 global collaborators. HLA class I and class II types, where available, came from metadata supplied by the sample provider rather than from assay-based typing. General findings and caveats noted by the study authors: How much clinical and demographic metadata was included differed by source and by participant, and the metadata was provided uncurated.

The collaborating institutions used their own protocols to collect whole blood in K2EDTA tubes. For TCRbeta analysis, collaborator samples were shipped as frozen whole blood, as isolated PBMCs, or as DNA extracted from either sample type. From the cysteine up to the phenylalanine, the CDR3 has a length of 15 residues. The kept DNA is CDR3 alone, 45 bases in frame from the first base. Trimming takes 6 bases off V and 2 bases off J; junction bases not matched to a gene: 8. CDR1 and CDR2, looked up from the germline V gene, are MNHEY and SVGAGI. The immunoSEQ Assay, a bias-controlled multiplex PCR, was used to amplify TCRbeta CDR3 regions from genomic DNA. The published analysis was carried out like this. The number of nucleated cells in each sample was estimated by amplification of reference gene primers within the assay. Sequence reads were collapsed and filtered to measure the absolute abundance of every unique TCRbeta CDR3 rearrangement. For each sample, productive Simpson clonality was calculated as the square root of Simpson's diversity index over productive rearrangements. TCRdb mirrors the immuneACCESS table, restricted to in-frame sequences. Some clones are absent from its copies; in checked studies, under half trace to an unresolved V gene, and the reason for the others is unknown. Clone size and the V and J calls come from that table; the DNA yielded D and trimming. The sample yields 95,000 to 150,000 clones; around 86% were counted once. The biggest ten clones account for roughly 4.9% of the sample.

This TCR was recovered from a human donor in a cohort sampled during active COVID-19. Sequencing input: peripheral blood. Recombination joined TRBV6-5 with TRBJ2-7, and 9 junctional nucleotides match TRBD1. CDR3 sequence: CASSRGGTGTYEQYF. The nucleotide sequence is given as TGTGCCAGCAGCCGAGGCGGGACAGGGACCTACGAGCAGTACTTC.